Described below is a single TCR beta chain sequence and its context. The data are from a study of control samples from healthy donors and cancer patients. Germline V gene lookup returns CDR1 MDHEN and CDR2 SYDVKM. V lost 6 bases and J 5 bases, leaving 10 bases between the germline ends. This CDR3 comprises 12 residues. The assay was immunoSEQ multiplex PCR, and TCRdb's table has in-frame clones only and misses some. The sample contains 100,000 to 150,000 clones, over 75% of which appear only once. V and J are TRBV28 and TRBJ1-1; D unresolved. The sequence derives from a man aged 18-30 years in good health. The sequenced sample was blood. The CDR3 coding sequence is TGTGCCAGCAGAAAGGGCCCGACTGAAGCTTTCTTT. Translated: CASRKGPTEAFF.